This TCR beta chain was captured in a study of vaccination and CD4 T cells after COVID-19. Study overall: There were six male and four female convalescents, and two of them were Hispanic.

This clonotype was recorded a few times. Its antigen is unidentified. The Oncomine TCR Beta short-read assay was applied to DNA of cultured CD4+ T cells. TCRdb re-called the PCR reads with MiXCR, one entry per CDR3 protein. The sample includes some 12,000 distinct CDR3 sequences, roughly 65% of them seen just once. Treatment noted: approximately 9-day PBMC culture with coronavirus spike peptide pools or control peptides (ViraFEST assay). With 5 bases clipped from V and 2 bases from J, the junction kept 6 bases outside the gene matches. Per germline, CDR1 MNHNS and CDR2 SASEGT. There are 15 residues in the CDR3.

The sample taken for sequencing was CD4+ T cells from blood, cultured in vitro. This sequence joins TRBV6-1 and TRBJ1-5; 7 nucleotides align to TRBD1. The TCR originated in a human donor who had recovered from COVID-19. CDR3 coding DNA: TGTGCCAGCAGTCTGAGGGACAGCGGCAATCAGCCCCAGCATTTT. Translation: CASSLRDSGNQPQHF.